The text below deals with one T cell receptor (beta chain). Its matching antigen is unknown. As originally analysed: Filtering differed because ImmunoSEQ produced junction-only sequences that carried no quality scores. Sequenced by immunoSEQ multiplex PCR; TCRdb stores in-frame clones only, minus some. V and J calls and clone size come straight from that table; D and trimming were deduced from the DNA. The sample yields just over 2,000,000 clones, approximately 94% seen once. The germline gives CDR1 SGDLS, CDR2 YYNGEE. Trimming took 3 bases from V and 7 from J; bases not matched to a gene: 12. This CDR3 region has 15 residues. The data were obtained in a study of shared clonotypes between healthy human individuals. Whole-study results and caveats: It was the non-shared clonotypes that had lower generation probabilities than clonotypes shared by all four donors. Memory subsets generally showed lower estimated richness than naive subsets.

In the naive CD8 group, cells lacked CD45RO and were positively selected for CCR7, so terminally differentiated effector memory CD45RA+ cells were left out. Donors were healthy HIV-negative adults without recent acute infections or vaccinations. Sequenced: naive CD8+ T cells sorted from blood. The source of this sequence is a man between 18 and 29 years old in good health. The chain links TRBV9 to TRBJ2-7; 8 bases align to TRBD1. DNA for the CDR3: TGTGCCAGCAGCGAGGGACAGGATTTGAGCGGGGAGCAGTACTTC. Encoded protein: CASSEGQDLSGEQYF.